This entry lists 10 T cell receptor beta chains sequenced from one sample in a study of blood T cell repertoires in COVID-19. This table comes from immunoSEQ multiplex PCR, and its TCRdb copy is limited to in-frame clones, with some not included. The table lists 270,000 or so clones, approximately 87% of them singletons. Sequencing input: peripheral blood. Every receptor here comes from a human donor in a cohort sampled during active COVID-19.

The rearrangement uses TRBV3-1 (or the pseudogene TRBV3-2) and TRBJ1-5; 9 bases map to TRBD1. The CDR3 runs to 16 residues. Germline loops: CDR1 LGHDT, CDR2 YNNKEL (reference sequence). V gave up 3 bases and J gave up 3 bases; unmatched junction bases: 6. CDR3 protein: CASSQGTGMFNQPQHF. The CDR3 DNA reads as TGTGCCAGCAGCCAGGGGACAGGGATGTTCAATCAGCCCCAGCATTTT.

The chain is built from TRBV9 and TRBJ2-7, with 8 nucleotides matching TRBD2. Germline-derived CDR1 and CDR2 are SGDLS and YYNGEE. The V gene end was trimmed by 4 bases and the J gene end by 7 bases; junction bases not matched to a gene: 7. The CDR3 runs to 13 residues. For the CDR3, the DNA is TGTGCCAGCAGCCCGGGGGGGCTCCGAGAGCAGTACTTC. It encodes CASSPGGLREQYF.

This clone was seen only a few times. The V gene is TRBV5-5, the J gene TRBJ1-6, with 11 nucleotides matching TRBD1. After removal of 3 bases from V and 7 bases from J, the junction contained 3 bases not matched to a gene. CDR1 is SGHKS, CDR2 YYEKEE, per germline (reference sequence). The CDR3 covers 15 residues. DNA of the CDR3: TGTGCCAGCAGCTGGGGACAGGGGGGAAATTCACCCCTCCACTTT. It is translated as CASSWGQGGNSPLHF.

As regards this clone: Within the sample, other DNA sequences also encode this same CDR3. The V call is TRBV5-1, the J call TRBJ2-5; 14 nucleotides line up with TRBD2. The CDR3 is made up of 17 amino acids. V lost 4 bases, J lost 2 bases, and 7 bases stayed unmatched. The germline CDR1 and CDR2 sequences are SGHRS and YFSETQ. For the CDR3, the DNA is TGCGCCAGCAGCCCTGGACTAGCGGGGGGTTCTCAAGAGACCCAGTACTTC. It codes for CASSPGLAGGSQETQYF.

This clone appeared many times. This specimen includes other DNA sequences encoding the same CDR3. The genes are TRBV7-2 and TRBJ1-5, with D uncertain. Per germline, CDR1 SGHTA and CDR2 FQGNSA. The V and J ends lost 3 bases and 4 bases respectively, with 7 bases between them. CDR3 length equals 13 residues. The CDR3 bases are TGTGCCAGCAGCTTGATAGATAATCAGCCCCAGCATTTT. Its translation is CASSLIDNQPQHF. The full variable domain, rest sourced from reference TRBV7-2 and TRBJ1-5, is GAGVSQSPSNKVTEKGKDVELRCDPISGHTALYWYRQSLGQGLEFLIYFQGNSAPDKSGLPSDRFSAERTGGSVSTLTIQRTQQEDSAVYLCASSLIDNQPQHFGDGTRLSIL.

The chain carries TRBV16 and TRBJ1-2; 8 nucleotides match TRBD1. Germline V gene lookup returns CDR1 KGHSY and CDR2 FQNENV. The trim removed 4 bases at V and 2 bases at J, leaving 24 bases unmatched. There are 21 residues in the CDR3. In DNA form, the CDR3 reads TGTGCCAGCAGCCCTCGGGGGTCGTCGAGACAGGGGCCGAATTTGAACTATGGCTACACCTTC. Amino acid sequence: CASSPRGSSRQGPNLNYGYTF.

CDR3 loop: CASSLRGYNEQFF. CDR3 sequence (DNA): TGTGCCAGCAGTTTAAGGGGCTACAATGAGCAGTTCTTC. The chain joins TRBV12-3 or TRBV12-4 to TRBJ2-1; D possibly corresponds to TRBD1 (5 bases). The V and J ends lost 2 bases and 3 bases respectively, with 5 bases between them. The CDR3 contains 13 residues.

The rearrangement uses TRBV28 and TRBJ2-2; 11 bases agree with TRBD2. The CDR3 extends over 15 amino acids. CDR1 is MDHEN and CDR2 is SYDVKM in the germline V gene. J gave up 7 bases and V 6 bases, and 7 bases lay outside the gene matches. For the CDR3, the DNA is TGTGCCAGCAGACTAGCGGGGGCTCGCGGCGGGGAGCTGTTTTTT. Its protein product is CASRLAGARGGELFF.

The V call is TRBV6-6, the J call TRBJ2-7; TRBD2 is a possible D gene (5 bases). The CDR3 consists of 12 residues. Trimming removed 7 bases from V and 6 bases from J, with 13 bases in between. Per germline, CDR1 MNHNY and CDR2 SVGAGI (reference sequence). CDR3 protein: CASKLEVGEQYF. CDR3 sequence (DNA): TGTGCCAGCAAGTTGGAGGTTGGCGAGCAGTACTTC.

The CDR3: CASDWGQARTDTQYF. CDR3 nucleotides: TGTGCTAGTGACTGGGGACAGGCGCGCACAGATACGCAGTATTTT. The rearrangement uses TRBV12-5 and TRBJ2-3; 8 bases match TRBD1. The CDR3 sequence is 15 residues long. The germline V gene encodes CDR1 LGHNT and CDR2 FRNRAP. Trimming at V came to 7 bases and at J to 1 base, leaving 7 bases not matched to a gene. The full variable domain, rest sourced from reference TRBV12-5 and TRBJ2-3, is DARVTQTPRHKVTEMGQEVTMRCQPILGHNTVFWYRQTMMQGLELLAYFRNRAPLDDSGMPKDRFSAEMPDATLATLKIQPSEPRDSAVYFCASDWGQARTDTQYFGPGTRLTVL.